This T cell receptor beta chain is from a study of blood T cell repertoires in COVID-19. The V and J ends lost 8 bases and 6 bases respectively, with 16 bases between them. CDR3 length: 13 amino acids. Germline lookup yields CDR1 MDHEN and CDR2 SYDVKM. Data came from immunoSEQ multiplex PCR; TCRdb stores just in-frame clones and leaves some out. The sample consists of roughly 250,000 clones, 88% of them appearing once. This TCR came from a woman aged 45-59 years who had recovered from COVID-19. The V gene is TRBV28, the J gene TRBJ1-1; the D gene is possibly TRBD1 (5 bases). The specimen sequenced was PBMCs or T cells enriched from blood (not recorded which). The CDR3 bases are TGTGCCAGCGAAAACGGGGGGGACTCTGAAGCTTTCTTT. Its translation: CASENGGDSEAFF.